This T cell receptor beta chain stems from a study of response to subunit inactivated influenza vaccine. Overall study results and limits: With each seasonal influenza vaccination, the authors suggested, few new T cells are recruited.

This clonotype came up a few times. Antigen unknown. Germline V gene data show CDR1 as SEHNR and CDR2 as FQNEAQ (reference sequence). Trimming pared 2 bases from V and 4 bases from J, leaving 14 bases between. The CDR3 contains 15 residues. TCRdb passed the RT-PCR reads through MiXCR, listing each CDR3 protein once. The sample contains some 500,000 distinct CDR3 sequences, over 25% of which appear only once. The chain couples TRBV7-9 to TRBJ2-5; a possible D gene is TRBD2 (7 bases). Sequencing used CD4+ T cells sorted from PBMCs, obtained more than 4 days after vaccination. The source of this sequence is a man aged 45-65 years who received an inactivated influenza vaccine. The CDR3 loop is CASSLLTGGPETQYF. The CDR3, as DNA: TGTGCCAGCAGCTTACTTACGGGGGGCCCAGAGACCCAGTACTTC.